This section outlines one TCR beta chain sequence together with its context. This CDR3 contains 13 residues. The junction had 2 bases not matched to a gene; V was cut back by 4 bases and J by 7 bases. The V gene's germline CDR1 is MNHEY and CDR2 SMNVEV (reference sequence). The sample is drawn from a study of cytomegalovirus exposure and HLA in healthy donors. Study as a whole: Both the approximately 130 validation repertoires and the roughly 620 first-cohort repertoires used the same platform, as reported by a later analysis.

Measured with immunoSEQ multiplex PCR; TCRdb has only the in-frame clones, and not every one. The sample records 67,000 or so clones, around 96% being singletons. This clonotype originated in a man between 18 and 29 years old in good health and CMV-seropositive. Sequenced input: PBMCs. The chain couples TRBV27 to TRBJ2-2, with TRBD2 matching 8 bases. Here the CDR3 DNA reads TGTGCCAGCAGTTCCGGGGGGGGCGGGGAGCTGTTTTTT. Its protein product is CASSSGGGGELFF.